What follows is one T cell receptor beta chain and its context. Its specificity is unknown. These data are taken from a study of cytomegalovirus exposure and HLA in healthy donors. General study findings and limits: CMV serostatus was the only immune exposure information that was available. In a later analysis, HLA-associated beta chains showed higher expansion and lower generation probabilities than comparable chains.

V dropped 6 bases and J dropped 2; count of bases not matched to a gene: 5. The CDR3 runs to 15 residues. Germline V lookup: CDR1 SGHAT, CDR2 FQNNGV. Donors in the study were healthy people who gave bone marrow. PCR was performed using 60 Vbeta and 13 Jbeta primers. The table came from immunoSEQ multiplex PCR; TCRdb's copy has only in-frame clones and leaves some out. The sample contains around 130,000 clones, approximately 80% of which appear only once. The clonotype originates from a woman aged 18 to 35 in good health and CMV-seropositive. The rearrangement uses TRBV11-2 and TRBJ2-1; 9 positions agree with TRBD1. The sequencing input was PBMCs. The DNA of the CDR3 is TGTGCCAGCAGAACCGGGACAGGGCCCTACAATGAGCAGTTCTTC. It encodes CASRTGTGPYNEQFF.